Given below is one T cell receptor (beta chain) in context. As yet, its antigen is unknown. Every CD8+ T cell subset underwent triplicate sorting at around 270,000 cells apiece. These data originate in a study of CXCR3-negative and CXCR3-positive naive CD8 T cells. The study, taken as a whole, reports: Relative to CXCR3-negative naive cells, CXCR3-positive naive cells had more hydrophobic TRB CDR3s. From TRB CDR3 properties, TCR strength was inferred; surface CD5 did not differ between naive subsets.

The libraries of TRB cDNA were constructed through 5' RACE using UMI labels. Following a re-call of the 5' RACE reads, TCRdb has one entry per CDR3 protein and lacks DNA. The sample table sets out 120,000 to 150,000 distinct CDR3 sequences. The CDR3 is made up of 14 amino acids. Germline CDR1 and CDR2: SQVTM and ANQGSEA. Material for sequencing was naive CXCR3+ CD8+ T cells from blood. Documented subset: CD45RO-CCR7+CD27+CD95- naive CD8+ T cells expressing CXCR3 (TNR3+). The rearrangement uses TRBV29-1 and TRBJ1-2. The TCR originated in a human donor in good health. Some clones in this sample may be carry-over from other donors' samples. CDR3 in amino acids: CSVDGTDVNYGYTF. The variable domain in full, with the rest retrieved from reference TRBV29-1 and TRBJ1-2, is SAVISQKPSRDICQRGTSLTIQCQVDSQVTMMFWYRQQPGQSLTLIATANQGSEATYESGFVIDKFPISRPNLTFSTLTVSNMSPEDSSIYLCSVDGTDVNYGYTFGSGTRLTVV.